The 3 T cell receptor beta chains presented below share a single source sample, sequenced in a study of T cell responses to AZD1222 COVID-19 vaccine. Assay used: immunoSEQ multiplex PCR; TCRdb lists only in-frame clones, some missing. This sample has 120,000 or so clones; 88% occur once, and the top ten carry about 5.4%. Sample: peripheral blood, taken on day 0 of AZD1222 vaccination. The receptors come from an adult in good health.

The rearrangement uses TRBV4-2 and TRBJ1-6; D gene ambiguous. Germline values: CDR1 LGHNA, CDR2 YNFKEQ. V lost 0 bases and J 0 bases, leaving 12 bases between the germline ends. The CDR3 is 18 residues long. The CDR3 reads CASSQEGRYNSYNSPLHF. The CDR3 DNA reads TGTGCCAGCAGCCAAGAGGGCAGATATAACTCCTATAATTCACCCCTCCACTTT.

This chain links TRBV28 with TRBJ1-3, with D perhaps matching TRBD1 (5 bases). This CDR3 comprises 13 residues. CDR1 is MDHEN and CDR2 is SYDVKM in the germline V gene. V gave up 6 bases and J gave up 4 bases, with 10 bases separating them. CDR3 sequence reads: CASRGTAGNTIYF. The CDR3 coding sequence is TGTGCCAGCAGAGGGACTGCCGGAAACACCATATATTTT.

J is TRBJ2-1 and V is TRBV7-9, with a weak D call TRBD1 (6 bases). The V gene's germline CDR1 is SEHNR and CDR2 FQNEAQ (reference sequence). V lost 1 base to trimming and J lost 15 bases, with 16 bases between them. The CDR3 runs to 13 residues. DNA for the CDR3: TGTGCCAGCAGCTTAGAGCGTACGTCAGGGGCGTTCTTC. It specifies CASSLERTSGAFF.